These T cell receptor beta chains were read from a single sample in a study of T-cell memory formation after mild COVID-19. TCRdb re-called the 5' RACE reads with MiXCR, one entry per CDR3 protein. The sample carries around 200,000 distinct CDR3 sequences, 27% recorded once. The material sequenced was PBMCs or a T cell subset sorted from them (not recorded which). These receptors were obtained from an adult woman who had mild COVID-19 (a few samples of this study predate the infection). Cell type and time point are not known. CDR3s include the opening cysteine and the closing phenylalanine or tryptophan. D genes are given only for firm matches. Clone sizes are given selectively: once, few, many, or a class where the clone is expanded.

j_gene | abundance | v_gene | d_gene | CDR3nt | CDR3aa
TRBJ1-5 | NA | TRBV25-1 | NA | TGTGCCAGCAGTGATTCAGCAGGGTTGGGACAGCCCCAGCATTTT | CASSDSAGLGQPQHF
TRBJ1-1 | once | TRBV10-3 | NA | TGTGCCATCAGTGAGTCGACCTGGAACACTGAAGCTTTCTTT | CAISESTWNTEAFF
TRBJ2-1 | NA | TRBV6-5 | TRBD2 | TGTGCCAGCAGTTCCCCGACTAGCGGGAGCTCCTACAATGAGCAGTTCTTC | CASSSPTSGSSYNEQFF
TRBJ2-7 | NA | TRBV3-1 | NA | TGTGCCAGCAGCCAAGCGGCTTACGAGCAGTACTTC | CASSQAAYEQYF
TRBJ2-7 | NA | TRBV25-1 | NA | TGTGCCAGCAGTGTTGGGGCAGGTTCCTACGAGCAGTACTTC | CASSVGAGSYEQYF
TRBJ2-1 | NA | TRBV24-1 | TRBD2 | TGTGCCACCAGTGATCCGAGCGGGAGGCCCCCTTACAATGAGCAGTTCTTC | CATSDPSGRPPYNEQFF
TRBJ1-5 | NA | TRBV2 | TRBD1 | TGTGCCAGCAGTGAAGCGCACAGGGGATACCAGCCCCAGCATTTT | CASSEAHRGYQPQHF
TRBJ2-5 | NA | TRBV11-1 | NA | TGTGCCAGCAGCGCGAGGGAGCCAATAGAGACCCAGTACTTC | CASSAREPIETQYF
TRBJ2-7 | few | TRBV12-3/TRBV12-4 | NA | TGTGCCAGCACTTTGGGGCCGGGACGGGTCTACGAGCAGTACTTC | CASTLGPGRVYEQYF
TRBJ1-1 | NA | TRBV24-1 | NA | TGTGCCACCAGTGATTTGGGAACTGAAGCTTTCTTT | CATSDLGTEAFF
TRBJ2-2 | few | TRBV20-1 | NA | TGCAGTGCTAGAGGACAGAACACCGGGGAGCTGTTTTTT | CSARGQNTGELFF
TRBJ1-2 | NA | TRBV7-9 | TRBD1 | TGTGCCAGCAGCTATCCCGGGACAGACTATGGCTACACCTTC | CASSYPGTDYGYTF
TRBJ2-3 | many | TRBV4-3 | NA | TGCGCCAGCAGCCAGGCGCGAGGGCGGGCTAGCACAGATACGCAGTATTTT | CASSQARGRASTDTQYF
TRBJ2-2 | few | TRBV9 | NA | TGTGCCAGCAGCGTAGGCGGGGGGGAGCTGTTTTTT | CASSVGGGELFF
TRBJ2-3 | few | TRBV11-2 | NA | TGTGCCAGCAGCCGGCTCCTCGACCCACAGGGAGATACGCAGTATTTT | CASSRLLDPQGDTQYF
TRBJ2-2 | NA | TRBV12-3/TRBV12-4 | NA | TGTGCCAGCGCCACCGGGGAGCTGTTTTTT | CASATGELFF
TRBJ2-1 | few | TRBV4-1 | NA | TGCGCCAGCAGCCCCGGCCTCAGGGCTATAATCCACAACAATGAGCAGTTCTTC | CASSPGLRAIIHNNEQFF
TRBJ2-5 | many | TRBV7-8 | TRBD2 | TGTGCCAGCAGCTCCGGAGCCGGGAGGGCCTTAGAGACCCAGTACTTC | CASSSGAGRALETQYF
TRBJ2-5 | few | TRBV5-1 | NA | TGCGCCAGCAGCTCGCCCAACCTCCAAGAGACCCAGTACTTC | CASSSPNLQETQYF
TRBJ2-3 | few | TRBV4-1 | NA | TGCGCCAGCAGCCAATACTGGGGCAGATATAGCACAGATACGCAGTATTTT | CASSQYWGRYSTDTQYF
TRBJ2-7 | NA | TRBV4-3 | TRBD2 | TGCGCCAGCAGCCAATTACTAGCGGGAGGCTACGAGCAGTACTTC | CASSQLLAGGYEQYF